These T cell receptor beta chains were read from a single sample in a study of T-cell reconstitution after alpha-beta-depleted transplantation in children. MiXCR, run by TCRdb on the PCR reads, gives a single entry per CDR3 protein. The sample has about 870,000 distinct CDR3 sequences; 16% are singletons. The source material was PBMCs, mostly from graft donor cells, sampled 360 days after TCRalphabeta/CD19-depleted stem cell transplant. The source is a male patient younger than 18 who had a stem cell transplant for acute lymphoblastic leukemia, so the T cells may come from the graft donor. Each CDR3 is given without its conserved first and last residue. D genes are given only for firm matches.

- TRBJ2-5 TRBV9 ASSSSLGRGQRQETQY
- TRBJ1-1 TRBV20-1 SVVTVNTEAF
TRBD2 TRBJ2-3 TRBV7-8 ASSPGTSGLDGDTQY
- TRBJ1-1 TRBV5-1 ASSPGGAWNTEAF
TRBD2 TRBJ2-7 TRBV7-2 ASSSLTSGVPYEQY
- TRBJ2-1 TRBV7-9 ASSLAVYYNEQF
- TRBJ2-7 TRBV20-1 SVIPSYEQY
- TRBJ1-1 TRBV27 ASSNTANTEAF
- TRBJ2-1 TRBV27 ASLSTTNEQF
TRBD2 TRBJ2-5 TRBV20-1 SAVVGGVQETQY
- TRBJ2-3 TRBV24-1 ATGTSFTDTQY
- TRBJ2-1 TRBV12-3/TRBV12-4 ASLAGVDEQF
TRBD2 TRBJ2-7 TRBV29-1 SPRLAGGRRSVNPYEQY
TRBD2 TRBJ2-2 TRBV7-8 ASSLDKRERAGELF
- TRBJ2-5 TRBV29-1 SVEFLYETQY
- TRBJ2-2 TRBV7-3 ASSMSTGELF
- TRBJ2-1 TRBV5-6 ASSLGGDRPVENTIYNEQF
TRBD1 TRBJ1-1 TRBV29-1 SATGQGLAF
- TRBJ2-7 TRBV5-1 ASSSNSPTYEQY
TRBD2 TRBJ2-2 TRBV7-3 ASSFGTRRAGELF
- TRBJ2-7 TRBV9 ASSVDPGASNEQY
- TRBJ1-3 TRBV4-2 ASSQEAVEVSGNTIY
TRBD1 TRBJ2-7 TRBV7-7 ASSPDRWGYEQY